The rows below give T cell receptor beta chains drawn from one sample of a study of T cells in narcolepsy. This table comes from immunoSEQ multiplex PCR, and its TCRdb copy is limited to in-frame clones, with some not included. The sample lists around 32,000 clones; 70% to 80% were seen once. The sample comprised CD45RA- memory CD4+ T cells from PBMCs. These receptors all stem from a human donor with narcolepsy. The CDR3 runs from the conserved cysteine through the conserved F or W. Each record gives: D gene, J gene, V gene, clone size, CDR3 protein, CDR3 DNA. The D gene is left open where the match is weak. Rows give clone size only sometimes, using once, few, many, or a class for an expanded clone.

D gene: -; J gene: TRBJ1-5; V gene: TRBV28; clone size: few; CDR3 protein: CASSPRGAGNQPQHF; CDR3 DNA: TGTGCCAGCAGTCCACGGGGGGCGGGCAATCAGCCCCAGCATTTT
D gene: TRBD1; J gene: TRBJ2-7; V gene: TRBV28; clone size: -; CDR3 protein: CASSSGTVGTYEQYF; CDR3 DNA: TGTGCCAGCAGTTCGGGGACAGTCGGCACCTACGAGCAGTACTTC
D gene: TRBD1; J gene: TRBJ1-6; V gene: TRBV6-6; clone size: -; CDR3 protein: CASRTGTGWSPLHF; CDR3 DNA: TGTGCCAGCAGAACGGGGACAGGGTGGTCACCCCTCCACTTT
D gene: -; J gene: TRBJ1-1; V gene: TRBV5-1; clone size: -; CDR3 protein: CASSLGLWGTEAFF; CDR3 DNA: TGCGCCAGCAGCTTGGGACTCTGGGGCACTGAAGCTTTCTTT
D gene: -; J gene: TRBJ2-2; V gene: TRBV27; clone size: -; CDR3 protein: CASSPRQARTGELFF; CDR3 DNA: TGTGCCAGCAGTCCCCGACAGGCTAGAACCGGGGAGCTGTTTTTT
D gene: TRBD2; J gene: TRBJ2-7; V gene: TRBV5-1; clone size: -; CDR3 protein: CASSSGLAGNNYEQYF; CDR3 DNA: TGCGCCAGCAGCTCCGGACTAGCGGGAAACAACTACGAGCAGTACTTC
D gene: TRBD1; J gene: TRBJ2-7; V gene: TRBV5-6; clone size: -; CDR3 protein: CASSQDRGYSGQYF; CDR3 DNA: TGTGCCAGCAGCCAGGACAGGGGGTATTCGGGGCAGTACTTC
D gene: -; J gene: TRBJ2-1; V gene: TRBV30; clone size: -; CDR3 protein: CAWSVLQGTNNEQFF; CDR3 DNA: TGTGCCTGGAGTGTTTTACAGGGAACAAACAATGAGCAGTTCTTC
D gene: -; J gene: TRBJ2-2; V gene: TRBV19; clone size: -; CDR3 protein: CASSSQVNTGELFF; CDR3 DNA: TGTGCCAGTAGTAGTCAGGTTAACACCGGGGAGCTGTTTTTT
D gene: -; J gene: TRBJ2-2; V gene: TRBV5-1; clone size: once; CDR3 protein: CASKSGTKLTTGELFF; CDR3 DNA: TGCGCCAGCAAATCAGGGACCAAACTTACCACCGGGGAGCTGTTTTTT
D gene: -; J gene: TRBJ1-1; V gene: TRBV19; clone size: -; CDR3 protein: CASSQTGRTEAFF; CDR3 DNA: TGTGCCAGTAGTCAGACGGGTCGGACTGAAGCTTTCTTT